Following are 18 T cell receptor beta chains from one sample sequenced in a study of cytomegalovirus exposure and HLA in healthy donors. The PCR made use of 60 Vbeta and 13 Jbeta primers. Clones were read by immunoSEQ multiplex PCR, and TCRdb kept only the in-frame ones, dropping some. The table shows roughly 290,000 clones, with 85% to 90% occurring only once. What was sequenced was PBMCs. Receptor source: a woman aged 18-35 years in good health and CMV-seronegative.

V usage is TRBV29-1 and J usage is TRBJ1-1; TRBD1 is a possible D gene (6 bases). The germline gives CDR1 SQVTM, CDR2 ANQGSEA. Between the trimmed V and J ends, which lost 5 bases and 5 bases, there was a span of 33 bases. The CDR3 runs to 19 residues. The CDR3 region has the DNA TGCAGCGTTTTTAGACGCTCCGCCACAGGGCCGGCAGGGGTGACTGAAGCTTTCTTT. Translating it yields CSVFRRSATGPAGVTEAFF.

The chain joins TRBV27 to TRBJ2-1, with TRBD2 matching over 12 bases. Germline V CDR1 and CDR2: MNHEY, SMNVEV (reference sequence). The CDR3 sequence is 16 residues long. V lost 3 bases and J lost 7; bases outside the gene matches: 7. For the CDR3, the DNA is TGTGCCAGCAGTTTCCTAACTAGCGGGGGGTTGAATGAGCAGTTCTTC. This codes for CASSFLTSGGLNEQFF.

The rearrangement links TRBV6-5 to TRBJ2-1; TRBD2 agrees at 8 bases. Germline V CDR1 and CDR2: MNHEY, SVGAGI. Germline trimming cut 6 bases from V and 2 bases from J; bases unmatched to any gene: 6. The CDR3 sequence is 15 residues long. CDR3: CASSLTSGTYNEQFF. DNA for the CDR3: TGTGCCAGCAGCCTCACTAGCGGCACCTACAATGAGCAGTTCTTC.

This clone has more than one count but fewer than ten. The chain is built from TRBV5-4 and TRBJ2-1, with D unresolved. Trimming pared 2 bases from V and 7 bases from J, leaving 7 bases between. The CDR3 is 12 residues long. CDR1 SGHNT and CDR2 YYREEE come from the germline V gene (reference sequence). The DNA for the CDR3 is TGTGCCAGCAGCTTTGACACTAATGAGCAGTTCTTC. It is translated as CASSFDTNEQFF.

This clone was found a few times. The chain joins TRBV7-9 to TRBJ2-7, with TRBD2 matching 7 bases. This CDR3 contains 15 residues. The junction had 4 bases not matched to a gene; V was cut back by 0 bases and J by 2 bases. Germline CDR1 is SEHNR and CDR2 is FQNEAQ (reference sequence). CDR3 loop: CASSLAGGRTYEQYF. The CDR3 bases are TGTGCCAGCAGCTTAGCCGGGGGGAGGACCTACGAGCAGTACTTC.

This chain links TRBV11-1 with TRBJ2-2; perhaps TRBD1 as D (5 bases). This CDR3 comprises 16 residues. Germline CDR1 SGHAT, CDR2 FQDESV (reference sequence). Between the trimmed V and J ends, which lost 5 bases and 2 bases, there was a span of 15 bases. The CDR3 region has the DNA TGTGCCAGCAGCACTGCCGGCAGGGTTAACACCGGGGAGCTGTTTTTT. Its protein is CASSTAGRVNTGELFF.

The rearrangement links TRBV11-2 to TRBJ2-7, with a weak D call TRBD1 (5 bases). The CDR3 extends over 14 amino acids. The V gene's germline CDR1 is SGHAT and CDR2 FQNNGV. V lost 1 base and J lost 4, with 11 bases in between. CDR3: CASSLAGPTYEQYF. In nucleotides, the CDR3 is TGTGCCAGCAGCTTAGCAGGGCCGACTTACGAGCAGTACTTC.

The CDR3 loop reads CASTTLAARLSGELFF. CDR3 nucleotide sequence: TGTGCCAGCACCACGCTGGCTGCTCGTCTTTCCGGGGAGCTGTTTTTT. This chain joins TRBV2 and TRBJ2-2, with D uncertain. CDR1 and CDR2 from the germline V gene are SNHLY and FYNNEI. CDR3 length: 16 residues. V was clipped by 7 bases and J by 6 bases, with 21 bases between them. Combining the CDR3 with reference TRBV2 and TRBJ2-2 gives the whole variable domain EPEVTQTPSHQVTQMGQEVILRCVPISNHLYFYWYRQILGQKVEFLVSFYNNEISEKSEIFDDQFSVERPDGSNFTLKIRSTKLEDSAMYFCASTTLAARLSGELFFGEGSRLTVL.

In its sample, this clone was seen once. The chain is built from TRBV19 and TRBJ2-5, with 8 bases identical to TRBD1. Germline V gene lookup returns CDR1 LNHDA and CDR2 SQIVND (reference sequence). CDR3 size: 16 residues. The J segment lost 0 bases and the V segment lost 6 bases, leaving 9 bases of the junction unmatched. DNA for the CDR3: TGTGCCAGTAGCAGAAGGGGGACAGGTGACCAAGAGACCCAGTACTTC. Amino acid sequence: CASSRRGTGDQETQYF.

This chain links TRBV7-6 with TRBJ1-1; D not resolved. Germline V gene data show CDR1 as SGHVS and CDR2 as FNYEAQ. This CDR3 has 14 amino acids. V was clipped by 1 base and J by 5 bases, with 11 bases between them. CDR3 region: CASSLGSGVTEAFF. CDR3 sequence (DNA): TGTGCCAGCAGCTTAGGGTCCGGGGTTACTGAAGCTTTCTTT. The whole variable domain, remainder taken from reference TRBV7-6 and TRBJ1-1, is GAGVSQSPRYKVTKRGQDVALRCDPISGHVSLYWYRQALGQGPEFLTYFNYEAQQDKSGLPNDRFSAERPEGSISTLTIQRTEQRDSAMYRCASSLGSGVTEAFFGQGTRLTVV.

The V and J genes are TRBV19 and TRBJ1-2; a possible D gene is TRBD1 (5 bases). Germline lookup yields CDR1 LNHDA and CDR2 SQIVND (reference sequence). V was clipped by 3 bases and J by 3 bases, with 20 bases between them. The CDR3 contains 17 residues. Here the CDR3 reads CASSILEGDRPYYGYTF. DNA for the CDR3: TGTGCCAGTAGTATCTTGGAGGGTGACAGACCATACTATGGCTACACCTTC.

The chain combines TRBV28 with TRBJ1-4, with 8 bases that match TRBD1. Trimming took 5 bases from V and 0 from J; bases not matched to a gene: 2. The germline CDR1 and CDR2 sequences are MDHEN and SYDVKM. This CDR3 is 15 amino acids long. The CDR3 loop is CASSLQGATNEKLFF. CDR3 coding DNA: TGTGCCAGCAGTCTACAGGGGGCAACTAATGAAAAACTGTTTTTT.

The chain uses TRBV13 and TRBJ2-5, with 11 nucleotides matching TRBD2. This CDR3 is 16 amino acids long. The germline V gene has CDR1 PRHDT and CDR2 FYEKMQ (reference sequence). V dropped 8 bases and J dropped 3; count of bases not matched to a gene: 11. The CDR3 DNA reads as TGTGCCAGCGGAGGCGGAGGGACTAGCGGAAAAGAGACCCAGTACTTC. It specifies CASGGGGTSGKETQYF.

The chain carries TRBV2 and TRBJ2-3, with 10 bases identical to TRBD1. J gave up 5 bases and V 10 bases, and 6 bases lay outside the gene matches. CDR1 and CDR2 (germline): SNHLY, FYNNEI. The CDR3 has 13 amino acids. In DNA form, the CDR3 reads TGTGCCACCCGGACAGGGGGGTTAGATACGCAGTATTTT. Its protein product is CATRTGGLDTQYF.

This chain connects TRBV19 to TRBJ2-2; TRBD2 aligns across 12 bases. The CDR3 runs to 17 residues. Germline CDR1 is LNHDA and CDR2 is SQIVND (reference sequence). With V trimmed by 4 bases and J by 2 bases, 5 bases remained unmatched. CDR3 DNA sequence: TGTGCCAGTAGTAGGACTAGCGGGGCGCTCAACACCGGGGAGCTGTTTTTT. Its protein is CASSRTSGALNTGELFF.

This chain connects TRBV5-1 to TRBJ1-2, with 10 positions matching TRBD1. The CDR3 has 15 amino acids. The J segment lost 7 bases and the V segment lost 2 bases, leaving 8 bases of the junction unmatched. In germline, CDR1 is SGHRS, CDR2 YFSETQ. The DNA for the CDR3 is TGCGCCAGCAGCTTCCTCGGGACAGGGGTCTCTGGCTACACCTTC. This codes for CASSFLGTGVSGYTF. The entire variable domain, with the rest obtained from reference TRBV5-1 and TRBJ1-2, is as follows: KAGVTQTPRYLIKTRGQQVTLSCSPISGHRSVSWYQQTPGQGLQFLFEYFSETQRNKGNFPGRFSGRQFSNSRSEMNVSTLELGDSALYLCASSFLGTGVSGYTFGSGTRLTVV.

The V call is TRBV5-4, the J call TRBJ1-1; perhaps TRBD1 as D (5 bases). The V end was cut by 1 base, the J end by 5 bases, with 12 bases between. CDR1 and CDR2 (germline): SGHNT, YYREEE (reference sequence). The CDR3 runs 14 residues. The CDR3 DNA follows: TGTGCCAGCAGCTTGACTTTAGGGGATACTGAAGCTTTCTTT. This codes for CASSLTLGDTEAFF.

J is TRBJ2-7 and V is TRBV5-6, with a possible D match to TRBD2 (6 bases). V was clipped by 3 bases and J by 5 bases, with 15 bases between them. The CDR3 spans 14 residues. Germline CDR1 is SGHDT and CDR2 is YYEEEE. CDR3 sequence: CASSSGLAIDEQYF. CDR3 bases: TGTGCCAGCAGCTCTGGGCTAGCGATCGACGAGCAGTACTTC.